This T cell receptor (beta chain) originates from a study of shared clonotypes between healthy human individuals (dated by TCRdb to 2018 to 2020). For the study in its entirety: Three men and two women, aged 18 to 49 years, made up the cohort. Per donor, three plates each were used for CD4 naive and CD4 memory, two for CD8 naive, and one for CD8 memory. Between about 0.85 and 9.5 billion PBMCs per donor were obtained by leukapheresis. To estimate repertoire size and how much clonotypes are shared between individuals, the study performed deep sequencing of blood TCR repertoires from 4 to 6 healthy adults. Libraries were prepared and TCR repertoires were sequenced by different laboratories using diverse techniques, in order to increase sequencing depth and limit assay-specific biases.

Using the deep immunoSEQ assay, multiplex PCR amplified TCR CDR3 regions from genomic DNA. Extracted genomic DNA from each cell subset was spread evenly across all wells of several immunoSEQ 96-well plates, with each plate serving as a replicate. For sorted subsets, each replicate PCR was loaded with around 220 ng genomic DNA, equivalent to 30,000 to 35,000 T cell genomes. The purified libraries were quantified using a Qubit 3.0 fluorometer, sized with a Bioanalyzer 2100, and then quantified again using the KAPA Library Quantification kit. Every immunoSEQ 96-well plate was sequenced on a dedicated single-read 150-cycle Illumina NextSeq 550 flow cell. Under the source paper's analysis protocol: Because the immunoSEQ output held only junctional sequences and lacked quality scores, the filtering could not match the filtering applied to full-length reads. Sequences were annotated with PyIR, a Python wrapper for IgBLAST v1.9, and V/J genes and CDR3 were assigned using IMGT germline references. Reads were removed for weak V/J assignments (E-value above 1e-6), missing CDR3, stop codons, out-of-frame junctions, or ambiguous translated residues. V3J clonotypes were defined as sequences sharing the same inferred V gene, J gene, and CDR3 amino acid sequence. The percentage overlap between two repertoires was calculated by dividing the number of shared unique clonotypes by the size of the smaller repertoire. RTK rarefaction, the Chao1 estimator, and Recon v2.1 estimates of unobserved clonotypes were used to assess repertoire richness. OLGA was used to compute generation probabilities for all TCRbeta clonotypes that the gDNA method yielded from a few donors. This is the immuneACCESS table as TCRdb keeps it, with only in-frame sequences that have V and J called. A part of the clones is gone; compared with another copy, unresolved V genes explain less than half, and the rest is unexplained. From that table come the V and J calls and clone size; the DNA was used to work out D and trimming. In this sample the table shows approximately 100,000 clones, less than 80% of which occur a single time. The ten most abundant clones make up about 42% of the sample.

Donors were healthy HIV-negative adults with no recently reported acute infections or vaccinations. Every donor was a Caucasian adult residing in Nashville, Tennessee, USA. CD8 memory samples were composed of magnetically selected CD45RO+ cells combined with CCR7-negative CD45RA+ effector memory (TemRA) cells. Blood was obtained by leukapheresis, after which PBMCs were separated by Ficoll-Histopaque density gradient centrifugation and cryopreserved in liquid nitrogen vapor phase. Purity and quantity of every magnetically sorted T cell population were checked by analytical flow cytometry. Genomic DNA was isolated from every sorted fraction and measured by UV absorbance on a Nanodrop 2000c. A few counts support this clone. What this receptor recognizes is not known. The input lacks base qualities; no much larger clone sits a single base away. What the authors observed across the whole study: Only blood was sampled, and tissue TCR repertoires likely differ from those in blood. The small number of donors limited the genetic and exposure-history diversity represented. About 4.5% of naive CD4, 3.5% of naive CD8, about 2.4% of memory CD4, and 0.4% of memory CD8 clonotypes were shared across four donors. Rarefaction of sorted-subset datasets indicated incomplete sequencing despite the large sequencing depth. Naive subsets generally had larger estimated clonotype richness than memory subsets. Higher generation probabilities were observed for clonotypes shared by all four sorted-subset donors than for non-shared clonotypes. Pairwise subsampling indicated that sequencing depth was expected to affect the degree of clonotype sharing among donors.

The junction shows trimming of 7 bases on V and 2 bases on J, plus 18 bases between the germline ends. Taken from the germline V gene, the CDR1 and CDR2 loops are MGHDK and SYGVNS. Reading from cysteine to phenylalanine, the CDR3 counts 17 amino acids. The sequence is cut down to CDR3 DNA, 51 bases in frame from base 1. The chain is assembled from TRBV25-1 and TRBJ2-6; no confident D gene assignment can be made. Input material: memory CD8+ T cells sorted from blood. Taken with the paper, the label for cell subset or site translates to: CD45RO+ cells pooled with CCR7-negative TemRA cells. This clonotype was obtained from a man under 40 in good health. The bases are TGTGCCAGCACCGACGGACGGAGTAGCACTGGGGCCAACGTCCTGACTTTC. Its coded protein is CASTDGRSSTGANVLTF.